The 17 T cell receptor beta chains presented below share a single source sample, sequenced in a study of T-cell memory formation after mild COVID-19. Each CDR3 protein is one row after TCRdb ran MiXCR on the 5' RACE reads. The sample holds about 140,000 distinct CDR3 sequences, 14% seen once. The sequenced material came from PBMCs or a T cell subset sorted from them (not recorded which). The origin of the receptors is an adult woman who had mild COVID-19 (a few samples of this study predate the infection). Cell type and time point are not known.

The sample holds a few counts of this clonotype. This chain links TRBV5-4 with TRBJ1-2; 7 nucleotides match TRBD1. Germline V lookup: CDR1 SGHNT, CDR2 YYREEE (reference sequence). The V gene end was trimmed by 4 bases and the J gene end by 8 bases; junction bases not matched to a gene: 5. The CDR3 consists of 12 residues. The CDR3 here is CASSEGGLGYTF. CDR3 nucleotide sequence: TGTGCCAGCAGCGAAGGGGGCTTGGGCTACACCTTC.

In its sample, this clonotype was seen a few times. The chain combines TRBV29-1 with TRBJ1-1, with D unclear. Germline CDR1 and CDR2: SQVTM and ANQGSEA. V was trimmed by 8 bases and J by 4 bases, leaving 17 bases between them. The CDR3 totals 13 residues. CDR3 amino acids: CSPTMPRGTEAFF. The CDR3 region has the DNA TGCAGCCCTACCATGCCCCGGGGCACTGAAGCTTTCTTT.

This clonotype occurred a few times. The chain recombines TRBV20-1 with TRBJ1-1, with 9 nucleotides matching TRBD1. Germline V gene sequence: CDR1 DFQATT, CDR2 SNEGSKA (reference sequence). The CDR3 totals 13 residues. Trimming removed 6 bases from V and 11 bases from J; junction bases left unmatched: 13. The CDR3 sequence: CSAPKRTGDKAFF. In DNA form, the CDR3 reads TGCAGTGCCCCCAAACGGACAGGGGACAAGGCTTTCTTT.

This clonotype has only a few counts. The chain recombines TRBV6-1 with TRBJ2-6; D gene ambiguous. The CDR3 runs to 15 residues. V gave up 4 bases and J gave up 0 bases, with 7 bases separating them. The germline V gene encodes CDR1 MNHNS and CDR2 SASEGT. The CDR3 nucleotides are TGTGCCAGCAGTGTAGAGTACTCTGGGGCCAACGTCCTGACTTTC. Amino acid sequence: CASSVEYSGANVLTF.

The chain employs TRBV7-6 and TRBJ2-3; D gene ambiguous. The CDR3 contains 15 residues. Germline V gives CDR1 SGHVS, CDR2 FNYEAQ. Between the trimmed V and J ends, which lost 3 bases and 4 bases, there was a span of 14 bases. The CDR3 nucleotides are TGTGCCAGCAGCTTTGAATGGAGTGAGTCAGATACGCAGTATTTT. It specifies CASSFEWSESDTQYF. Together with reference TRBV7-6 and TRBJ2-3, the CDR3 gives the full variable domain: GAGVSQSPRYKVTKRGQDVALRCDPISGHVSLYWYRQALGQGPEFLTYFNYEAQQDKSGLPNDRFSAERPEGSISTLTIQRTEQRDSAMYRCASSFEWSESDTQYFGPGTRLTVL.

This clonotype was seen a few times. The J gene is TRBJ2-1, the V gene TRBV27, with TRBD2 as a possible D gene (5 bases). Germline CDR1 and CDR2: MNHEY and SMNVEV (reference sequence). V lost 5 bases to trimming and J lost 7 bases, with 15 bases between them. The CDR3 runs 14 residues. The CDR3 coding sequence is TGTGCCAGCAGTCCTCTAACTAGGATTAATGAGCAGTTCTTC. It encodes CASSPLTRINEQFF.

This clonotype has more than one count but fewer than ten. J is TRBJ2-1 and V is TRBV2, with 7 nucleotides matching TRBD2. CDR3 length: 15 amino acids. J lost 2 bases, V lost 7 bases, and 8 bases had no gene match. Germline values: CDR1 SNHLY, CDR2 FYNNEI. CDR3 coding DNA: TGTGCCAGCATCTTAGGCGGGAGTGCCTACAATGAGCAGTTCTTC. Residues: CASILGGSAYNEQFF.

In its sample, this clonotype was seen a few times. The chain is built from TRBV6-5 and TRBJ2-2, with TRBD2 matching over 11 bases. In germline, CDR1 is MNHEY, CDR2 SVGAGI. V gave up 2 bases and J gave up 5 bases; unmatched junction bases: 10. This CDR3 spans 18 amino acids. This chain's CDR3 is CASSYEALAGGLTGELFF. For the CDR3, the DNA is TGTGCCAGCAGTTACGAAGCCCTAGCGGGAGGTTTAACCGGGGAGCTGTTTTTT.

The rearrangement uses TRBV23-1 and TRBJ2-1; no definite D call. TRBV23-1 is placed among ORFs of uncertain function. CDR3 length: 14 residues. Trimming removed 5 bases from V and 3 bases from J, with 11 bases in between. The chain's CDR3 is CASSLIRFYNEQFF. The CDR3 region has the DNA TGCGCCAGCAGTTTAATCAGATTCTACAATGAGCAGTTCTTC.

There are a few counts of this clonotype. J is TRBJ1-2 and V is TRBV10-3; no clear D. V was pared by 0 bases and J by 6 bases, with 14 bases between. CDR1 is ENHRY, CDR2 SYGVKD, per germline. This CDR3 has 15 residues. In DNA, the CDR3 is TGTGCCATCAGTGAGTCGAACCTGGATATCCATGGCTACACCTTC. It translates to CAISESNLDIHGYTF.

This clonotype occurred a few times. J is TRBJ2-7 and V is TRBV27; no clear D gene. This CDR3 has 13 residues. Germline V gene data show CDR1 as MNHEY and CDR2 as SMNVEV (reference sequence). V was pared by 4 bases and J by 2 bases, with 9 bases between. The CDR3 protein is CASSSKGTYEQYF. The CDR3 nucleotides are TGTGCCAGCAGTTCCAAGGGTACCTACGAGCAGTACTTC.

This clonotype was observed a few times. CDR3 loop: CASSLIPDRVTPIYNEQFF. The CDR3 DNA follows: TGTGCCAGCAGCTTAATCCCGGACAGGGTTACCCCTATCTACAATGAGCAGTTCTTC. The chain is built from TRBV11-1 and TRBJ2-1; 8 positions match TRBD1. Germline loops: CDR1 SGHAT, CDR2 FQDESV (reference sequence). The junction had 15 bases not matched to a gene; V was cut back by 2 bases and J by 3 bases. The CDR3 is 19 residues long.

CDR3 amino acids: CASSLAGVGQYF. Written as DNA, the CDR3 is TGTGCCAGCAGTTTAGCGGGAGTAGGCCAGTACTTC. The V call is TRBV6-5, the J call TRBJ2-7; 9 bases align to TRBD2. The CDR3 extends over 12 amino acids. The V gene's germline CDR1 is MNHEY and CDR2 SVGAGI. Unmatched junction bases numbered 5, after V lost 4 bases and J lost 10 bases.

This clonotype was observed a few times. The chain employs TRBV7-9 and TRBJ1-1, with D tentatively TRBD1 (5 bases). The CDR3 totals 17 residues. In germline, CDR1 is SEHNR, CDR2 FQNEAQ (reference sequence). V lost 1 base, J lost 4 bases, and 19 bases lay in between. CDR3 sequence: CASSLDSWGPGFTEAFF. DNA of the CDR3: TGTGCCAGCAGCTTAGATTCTTGGGGCCCCGGATTCACTGAAGCTTTCTTT.

The sample holds a few counts of this clonotype. This chain uses TRBV29-1 with TRBJ2-5, with D possibly being TRBD2 (6 bases). Germline CDR1 reads SQVTM; CDR2 reads ANQGSEA. V lost 4 bases, J lost 7 bases, and 13 bases lay in between. The CDR3 spans 12 residues. The CDR3: CSVVGEAGTQYF. CDR3 nucleotide sequence: TGCAGCGTTGTTGGGGAGGCCGGGACCCAGTACTTC.

This chain joins TRBV9 and TRBJ1-2; tentatively, D is TRBD1 (5 bases). From germline, CDR1 is SGDLS and CDR2 YYNGEE. The CDR3 covers 14 residues. Trimming removed 3 bases at V and 4 bases at J, with 13 bases between. This CDR3 is CASSGGGRLYGYTF. The CDR3 nucleotides are TGTGCCAGCAGCGGCGGGGGGAGGCTCTATGGCTACACCTTC.

This clonotype has only a few counts. The chain is built from TRBV27 and TRBJ2-6; perhaps TRBD1 as D (6 bases). Germline V gene lookup returns CDR1 MNHEY and CDR2 SMNVEV (reference sequence). V was cut by 5 bases and J by 0 bases, with 14 bases left in between. CDR3 size: 17 residues. CDR3 loop: CASSDNRVNSGANVLTF. The CDR3 DNA follows: TGTGCCAGCAGTGATAACAGGGTCAACTCTGGGGCCAACGTCCTGACTTTC.